The T cell receptor beta chain described here comes from a study of long-term antiretroviral therapy in people with HIV. At survey level, the immunoSEQ assay was run in its v3.0 version. Clones were sequenced by immunoSEQ multiplex PCR, and TCRdb holds only the in-frame ones, with some missing. The sample shows almost 35,000 clones, around 83% of them seen only once. The sequencing used unsorted PBMCs, collected roughly 2.9 years before starting antiretroviral therapy. This clonotype was obtained from a woman in her twenties or thirties with HIV.

In nucleotides, the CDR3 is TGTGCCAGCTCACCACCGGGACAGGGAACAGATACGCAGTATTTT. This encodes CASSPPGQGTDTQYF. The rearrangement links TRBV18 to TRBJ2-3, with 9 bases identical to TRBD1. The ends lost 0 bases at V and 3 bases at J; junction bases unmatched: 1. CDR1 and CDR2 (germline): KGHSH, LQKENI. This CDR3 has 15 residues.